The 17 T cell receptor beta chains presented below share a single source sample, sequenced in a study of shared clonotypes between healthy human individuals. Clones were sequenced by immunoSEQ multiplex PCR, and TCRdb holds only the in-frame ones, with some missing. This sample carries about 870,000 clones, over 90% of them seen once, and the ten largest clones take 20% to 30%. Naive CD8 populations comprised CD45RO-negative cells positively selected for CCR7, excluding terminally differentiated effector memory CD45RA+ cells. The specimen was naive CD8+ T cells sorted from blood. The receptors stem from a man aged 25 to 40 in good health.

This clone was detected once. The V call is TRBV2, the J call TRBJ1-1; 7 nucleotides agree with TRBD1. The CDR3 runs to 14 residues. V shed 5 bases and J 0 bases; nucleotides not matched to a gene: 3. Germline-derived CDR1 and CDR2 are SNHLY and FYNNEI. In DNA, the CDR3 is TGTGCCAGCAGTAGGGGACAGATGAACACTGAAGCTTTCTTT. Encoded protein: CASSRGQMNTEAFF.

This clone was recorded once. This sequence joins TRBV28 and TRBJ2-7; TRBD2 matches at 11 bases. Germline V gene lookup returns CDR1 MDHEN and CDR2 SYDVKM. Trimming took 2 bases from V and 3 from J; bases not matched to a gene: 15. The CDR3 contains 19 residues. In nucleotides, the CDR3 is TGTGCCAGCAGTTTAGTAGTAGCGGGAGGGCCGTTCTCCAGCTACGAGCAGTACTTC. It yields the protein CASSLVVAGGPFSSYEQYF.

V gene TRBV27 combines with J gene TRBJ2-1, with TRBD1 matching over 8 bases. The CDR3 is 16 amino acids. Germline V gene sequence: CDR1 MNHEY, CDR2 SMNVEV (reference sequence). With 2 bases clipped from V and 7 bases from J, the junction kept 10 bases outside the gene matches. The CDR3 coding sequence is TGTGCCAGCAGTTTACTAAGGGCAGGGGGCATTAATGAGCAGTTCTTC. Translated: CASSLLRAGGINEQFF.

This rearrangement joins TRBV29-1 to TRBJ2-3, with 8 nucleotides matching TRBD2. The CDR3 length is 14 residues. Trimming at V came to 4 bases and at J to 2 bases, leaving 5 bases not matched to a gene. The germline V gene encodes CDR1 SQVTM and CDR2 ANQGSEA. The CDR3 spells CSVGLAGNTDTQYF. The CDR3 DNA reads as TGCAGCGTTGGGCTAGCGGGCAACACAGATACGCAGTATTTT.

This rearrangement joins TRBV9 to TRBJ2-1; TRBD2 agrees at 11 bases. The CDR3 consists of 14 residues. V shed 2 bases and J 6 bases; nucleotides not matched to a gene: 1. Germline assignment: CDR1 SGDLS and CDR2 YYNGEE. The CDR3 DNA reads TGTGCCAGCAGCGTTAGCGGGAGGGGCAATGAGCAGTTCTTC. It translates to CASSVSGRGNEQFF.

This CDR3 reads CASSIDRDRTSYEQYF. The CDR3 nucleotides are TGTGCCAGTAGTATCGATCGGGACAGGACCTCCTACGAGCAGTACTTC. The genes are TRBV19 and TRBJ2-7; 8 bases match TRBD1. Germline V gene data show CDR1 as LNHDA and CDR2 as SQIVND (reference sequence). Trimming removed 3 bases from V and 0 bases from J; junction bases left unmatched: 7. The CDR3 runs to 16 residues.

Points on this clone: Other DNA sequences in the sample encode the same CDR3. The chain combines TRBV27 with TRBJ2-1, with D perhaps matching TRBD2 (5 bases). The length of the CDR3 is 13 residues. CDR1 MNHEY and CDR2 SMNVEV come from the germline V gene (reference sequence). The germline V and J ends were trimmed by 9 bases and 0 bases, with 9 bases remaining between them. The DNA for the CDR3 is TGTGCCAGTTCAGCGGACTCCTACAATGAGCAGTTCTTC. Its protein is CASSADSYNEQFF.

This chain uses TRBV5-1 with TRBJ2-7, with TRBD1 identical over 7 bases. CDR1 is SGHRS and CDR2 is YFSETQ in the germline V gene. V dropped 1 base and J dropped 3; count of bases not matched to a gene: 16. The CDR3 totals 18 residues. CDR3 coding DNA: TGCGCCAGCAGCTTGCCCGTGCTAATGATGGGGGACAGCTACGAGCAGTACTTC. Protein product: CASSLPVLMMGDSYEQYF.

The CDR3 bases are TGCGCCAGCAGCTATTCGGGGACAGGGGACACTGAAGCTTTCTTT. Its translation: CASSYSGTGDTEAFF. The rearrangement links TRBV4-1 to TRBJ1-1, with 10 bases lining up with TRBD1. J lost 3 bases, V lost 5 bases, and 6 bases had no gene match. CDR3 length equals 15 residues. CDR1 MGHRA and CDR2 YSYEKL come from the germline V gene.

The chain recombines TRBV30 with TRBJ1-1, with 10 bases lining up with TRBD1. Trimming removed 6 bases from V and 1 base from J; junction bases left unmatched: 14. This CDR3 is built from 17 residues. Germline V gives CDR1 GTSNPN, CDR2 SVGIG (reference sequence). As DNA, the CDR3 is TGTGCCTGCCTTGGAGTCGGGACAGGGGTCACGAACACTGAAGCTTTCTTT. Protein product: CACLGVGTGVTNTEAFF.

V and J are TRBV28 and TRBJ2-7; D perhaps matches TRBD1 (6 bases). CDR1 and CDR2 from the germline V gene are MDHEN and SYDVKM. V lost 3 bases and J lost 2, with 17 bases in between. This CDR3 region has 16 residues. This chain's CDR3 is CASSLGAAGFTYEQYF. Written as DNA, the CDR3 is TGTGCCAGCAGTTTGGGGGCCGCAGGGTTTACCTACGAGCAGTACTTC.

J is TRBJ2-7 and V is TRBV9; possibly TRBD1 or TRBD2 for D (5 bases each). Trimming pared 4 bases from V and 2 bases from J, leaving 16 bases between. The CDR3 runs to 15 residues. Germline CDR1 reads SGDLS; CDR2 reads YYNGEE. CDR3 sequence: CASSPRDVNPYEQYF. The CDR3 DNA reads TGTGCCAGCAGCCCCCGGGACGTAAATCCCTACGAGCAGTACTTC.

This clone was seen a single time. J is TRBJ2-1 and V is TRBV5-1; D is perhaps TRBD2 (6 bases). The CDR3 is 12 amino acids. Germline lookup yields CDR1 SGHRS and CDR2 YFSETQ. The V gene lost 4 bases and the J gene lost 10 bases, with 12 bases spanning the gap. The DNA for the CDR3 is TGCGCCAGCAGCCTAGACGCGGGAGAGCAGTTCTTC. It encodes CASSLDAGEQFF.

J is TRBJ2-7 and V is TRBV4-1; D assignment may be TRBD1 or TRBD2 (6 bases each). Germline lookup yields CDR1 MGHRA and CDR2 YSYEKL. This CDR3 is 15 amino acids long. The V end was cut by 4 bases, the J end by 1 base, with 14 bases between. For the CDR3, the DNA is TGCGCCAGCAGCCTAGGCGGGACAAGGTCCTACGAGCAGTACTTC. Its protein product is CASSLGGTRSYEQYF.

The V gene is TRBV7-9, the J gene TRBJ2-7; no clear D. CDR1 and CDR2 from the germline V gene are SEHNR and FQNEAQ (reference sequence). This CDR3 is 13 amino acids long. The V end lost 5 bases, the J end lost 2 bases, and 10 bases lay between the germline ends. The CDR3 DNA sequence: TGTGCCAGCAGCCTTGTTCGAGCCTACGAGCAGTACTTC. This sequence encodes CASSLVRAYEQYF.

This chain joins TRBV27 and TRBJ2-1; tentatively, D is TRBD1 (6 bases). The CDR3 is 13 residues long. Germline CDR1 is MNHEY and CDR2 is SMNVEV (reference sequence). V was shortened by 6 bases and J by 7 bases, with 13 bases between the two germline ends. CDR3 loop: CASSQGHVNEQFF. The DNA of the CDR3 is TGTGCCAGCAGCCAGGGACATGTAAATGAGCAGTTCTTC.

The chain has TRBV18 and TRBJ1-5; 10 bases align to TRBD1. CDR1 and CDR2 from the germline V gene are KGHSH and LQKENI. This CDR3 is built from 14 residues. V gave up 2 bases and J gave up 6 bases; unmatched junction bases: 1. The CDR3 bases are TGTGCCAGCTCACCAGACAGGGGGCCTCAGCCCCAGCATTTT. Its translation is CASSPDRGPQPQHF.